A selection of T cell receptor beta chains follows, all from one sample in a study of control samples from healthy donors and cancer patients. Assay: immunoSEQ multiplex PCR; the TCRdb copy retains only in-frame clones and omits some. The sample holds 150,000 to 200,000 clones, about 94% seen once. Material for sequencing was blood. Source of these receptors: a woman between 40 and 50 years old in good health. Each CDR3 is given with its conserved first and last residue. D genes are given only for firm matches. Clone size is shown for a subset of rows, as once, few, many or a class of expanded clone.

j_gene: TRBJ1-2; v_gene: TRBV5-4; abundance: -; d_gene: -; CDR3aa: CASSSPTQADYGYTF; CDR3nt: TGTGCCAGCAGCTCCCCAACGCAGGCGGACTATGGCTACACCTTC
j_gene: TRBJ1-2; v_gene: TRBV27; abundance: -; d_gene: TRBD1; CDR3aa: CVSSPRTGHYGYTF; CDR3nt: TGTGTCAGCAGTCCGCGGACAGGGCACTATGGCTACACCTTC
j_gene: TRBJ2-2; v_gene: TRBV3-1/TRBV3-2; abundance: -; d_gene: -; CDR3aa: CASSQESRPLEGGELFF; CDR3nt: TGTGCCAGCAGCCAAGAATCCAGGCCTCTGGAGGGCGGGGAGCTGTTTTTT
j_gene: TRBJ1-4; v_gene: TRBV7-2; abundance: once; d_gene: -; CDR3aa: CASSLAVTNEKLFF; CDR3nt: TGTGCCAGCAGCTTAGCAGTGACTAATGAAAAACTGTTTTTT
j_gene: TRBJ1-1; v_gene: TRBV19; abundance: once; d_gene: -; CDR3aa: CASSKRTGNTEAFF; CDR3nt: TGTGCCAGTAGTAAACGGACGGGGAACACTGAAGCTTTCTTT
j_gene: TRBJ2-7; v_gene: TRBV27; abundance: -; d_gene: -; CDR3aa: CASSFSPRGIYEQYF; CDR3nt: TGTGCCAGCAGTTTCTCCCCCCGGGGTATCTACGAGCAGTACTTC
j_gene: TRBJ2-1; v_gene: TRBV6-4; abundance: -; d_gene: -; CDR3aa: CASESEVGIGEQFF; CDR3nt: TGTGCCAGCGAGTCGGAAGTGGGGATAGGGGAGCAGTTCTTC
j_gene: TRBJ2-5; v_gene: TRBV4-1; abundance: -; d_gene: -; CDR3aa: CASSRAIGETQYF; CDR3nt: TGCGCCAGCAGCCGGGCCATTGGGGAGACCCAGTACTTC
j_gene: TRBJ1-1; v_gene: TRBV19; abundance: -; d_gene: -; CDR3aa: CASIQGPYQNTEAFF; CDR3nt: TGTGCCAGTATCCAGGGGCCCTACCAAAACACTGAAGCTTTCTTT
j_gene: TRBJ1-6; v_gene: TRBV27; abundance: -; d_gene: TRBD1; CDR3aa: CASSFTGTGKPHF; CDR3nt: TGTGCCAGCAGTTTTACAGGGACAGGCAAGCCCCACTTT
j_gene: TRBJ2-7; v_gene: TRBV6-2/TRBV6-3; abundance: -; d_gene: TRBD2; CDR3aa: CASSKYSGLTYEQYF; CDR3nt: TGTGCCAGCAGTAAATATAGCGGGTTAACCTACGAGCAGTACTTC
j_gene: TRBJ2-3; v_gene: TRBV4-3; abundance: -; d_gene: -; CDR3aa: CASSQEAARGTDTQYF; CDR3nt: TGCGCCAGCAGCCAAGAGGCCGCAAGGGGTACAGATACGCAGTATTTT
j_gene: TRBJ2-3; v_gene: TRBV5-4; abundance: -; d_gene: -; CDR3aa: CASSSSGTGSTDTQYF; CDR3nt: TGTGCCAGCAGCTCCTCCGGGACGGGAAGCACAGATACGCAGTATTTT
j_gene: TRBJ1-4; v_gene: TRBV11-1; abundance: -; d_gene: -; CDR3aa: CASSFATTPGNEKLFF; CDR3nt: TGTGCCAGCAGCTTCGCAACCACTCCGGGGAATGAAAAACTGTTTTTT
j_gene: TRBJ2-5; v_gene: TRBV7-6; abundance: -; d_gene: -; CDR3aa: CASSLAWVSGETQYF; CDR3nt: TGTGCCAGCAGCTTAGCGTGGGTTTCTGGGGAGACCCAGTACTTC
j_gene: TRBJ1-2; v_gene: TRBV20-1; abundance: -; d_gene: TRBD1; CDR3aa: CSASGPGQAQGGGYTF; CDR3nt: TGCAGTGCTAGTGGCCCGGGACAGGCTCAAGGTGGTGGCTACACCTTC
j_gene: TRBJ1-2; v_gene: TRBV7-2; abundance: -; d_gene: -; CDR3aa: CASSLVGQTVYGYTF; CDR3nt: TGTGCCAGCAGCTTAGTAGGACAGACCGTATATGGCTACACCTTC
j_gene: TRBJ1-1; v_gene: TRBV7-2; abundance: -; d_gene: -; CDR3aa: CASTSGGANTEAFF; CDR3nt: TGTGCCAGCACCTCCGGCGGAGCCAACACTGAAGCTTTCTTT
j_gene: TRBJ2-3; v_gene: TRBV3-1/TRBV3-2; abundance: -; d_gene: -; CDR3aa: CASSHTGRRSTDTQYF; CDR3nt: TGTGCCAGCAGCCACACCGGCCGCCGTAGCACAGATACGCAGTATTTT
j_gene: TRBJ2-2; v_gene: TRBV4-2; abundance: -; d_gene: -; CDR3aa: CASSQVAGTYTGELFF; CDR3nt: TGTGCCAGCAGCCAAGTTGCGGGCACCTACACCGGGGAGCTGTTTTTT
j_gene: TRBJ1-5; v_gene: TRBV6-1; abundance: -; d_gene: TRBD1; CDR3aa: CASSDTPGQVGNQPQHF; CDR3nt: TGTGCCAGCAGTGATACTCCGGGACAGGTGGGCAATCAGCCCCAGCATTTT
j_gene: TRBJ1-5; v_gene: TRBV7-2; abundance: -; d_gene: -; CDR3aa: CASSQSFTNQPQHF; CDR3nt: TGTGCCAGCAGCCAAAGCTTTACCAATCAGCCCCAGCATTTT
j_gene: TRBJ1-6; v_gene: TRBV7-2; abundance: once; d_gene: -; CDR3aa: CASSLILLGYNSPLHF; CDR3nt: TGTGCCAGCAGCTTAATCCTCTTAGGGTATAATTCACCCCTCCACTTT
j_gene: TRBJ2-1; v_gene: TRBV6-2/TRBV6-3; abundance: -; d_gene: -; CDR3aa: CASSRLTGHEQFF; CDR3nt: TGTGCCAGCAGTAGACTGACGGGACATGAGCAGTTCTTC
j_gene: TRBJ2-6; v_gene: TRBV5-4; abundance: once; d_gene: -; CDR3aa: CASSSPTAGTGANVLTF; CDR3nt: TGTGCCAGCAGCTCGCCGACAGCTGGGACTGGGGCCAACGTCCTGACTTTC
j_gene: TRBJ1-2; v_gene: TRBV2; abundance: -; d_gene: -; CDR3aa: CASSLEVGGYTF; CDR3nt: TGTGCCAGCAGTCTTGAGGTAGGAGGCTACACCTTC
j_gene: TRBJ2-1; v_gene: TRBV12-5; abundance: -; d_gene: TRBD1; CDR3aa: CASGLGGQFNEQFF; CDR3nt: TGTGCTAGTGGTTTGGGGGGACAGTTCAATGAGCAGTTCTTC
j_gene: TRBJ1-2; v_gene: TRBV7-2; abundance: once; d_gene: -; CDR3aa: CASSLASGQLLGYTF; CDR3nt: TGTGCCAGCAGCTTAGCTTCAGGGCAGCTTCTCGGCTACACCTTC
j_gene: TRBJ1-1; v_gene: TRBV27; abundance: -; d_gene: -; CDR3aa: CASSFRRTGMLIAEAFF; CDR3nt: TGTGCCAGCAGTTTCCGCCGAACAGGGATGTTAATAGCTGAAGCTTTCTTT
j_gene: TRBJ1-1; v_gene: TRBV9; abundance: -; d_gene: -; CDR3aa: CASSVLTGGEAFF; CDR3nt: TGTGCCAGCAGCGTTTTGACAGGAGGTGAAGCTTTCTTT